A selection of T cell receptor beta chains follows, all from one sample in a study of cytomegalovirus exposure and HLA in healthy donors. TCRdb keeps only in-frame clones here, not all; method: immunoSEQ multiplex PCR. The sample shows approximately 130,000 clones, 70% to 85% of them seen only once. The material sequenced was PBMCs. The receptors come from a boy younger than 10 in good health and CMV-seronegative. Each CDR3 is given with its conserved first and last residue. D genes are given only for firm matches. Size is omitted from some rows. Given values are once, few, many or a class for expanded clones.

CASSLTPTGGSGYTF	TGTGCCAGCAGCCTTACCCCTACAGGGGGCTCTGGCTACACCTTC	TRBV27	TRBJ1-2	15	TRBD1	.
CASSLSRGSTDTQYF	TGTGCCAGCAGTTTATCGCGGGGCTCCACAGATACGCAGTATTTT	TRBV27	TRBJ2-3	15	.	.
CASNPGHTLDNTEAFF	TGTGCCAGCAACCCGGGACACACACTCGATAACACTGAAGCTTTCTTT	TRBV7-9	TRBJ1-1	16	.	.
CASSVNSGAGYTF	TGTGCCAGCAGCGTGAATAGCGGCGCCGGCTACACCTTC	TRBV9	TRBJ1-2	13	.	.
CASSPGQARVVAYEQYF	TGTGCCAGCTCACCCGGCCAAGCCAGGGTAGTAGCCTACGAGCAGTACTTC	TRBV18	TRBJ2-7	17	.	.
CASTARLAGVKTDTQYF	TGTGCCAGCACCGCGAGACTAGCGGGGGTCAAGACAGATACGCAGTATTTT	TRBV7-9	TRBJ2-3	17	TRBD2	.
CASSFLLGTANEKLFF	TGTGCCAGCAGCTTTCTCCTCGGGACAGCGAATGAAAAACTGTTTTTT	TRBV5-8	TRBJ1-4	16	TRBD1	few
CASSIGGGQGNQPQHF	TGTGCCAGCAGCATCGGCGGGGGCCAGGGCAATCAGCCCCAGCATTTT	TRBV5-4	TRBJ1-5	16	.	.
CSTPGTPSNTEAFF	TGCAGCACCCCGGGAACTCCTTCGAACACTGAAGCTTTCTTT	TRBV29-1	TRBJ1-1	14	.	.
CASSYEPGDYGYTF	TGTGCCAGCAGCTACGAACCGGGGGACTATGGCTACACCTTC	TRBV7-2	TRBJ1-2	14	.	.
CASTPTLAGRAGEAFF	TGTGCCAGCACCCCTACCCTCGCGGGGAGGGCGGGTGAAGCTTTCTTT	TRBV6-6	TRBJ1-1	16	.	.
CASSGKRGGSYNEQFF	TGTGCCAGCAGCGGAAAGCGGGGGGGCTCCTACAATGAGCAGTTCTTC	TRBV2	TRBJ2-1	16	TRBD2	.
CASSEAGGGDTQYF	TGCGCCAGCAGTGAGGCCGGGGGAGGGGATACGCAGTATTTT	TRBV10-2	TRBJ2-3	14	TRBD2	.
CAISREATDTQYF	TGTGCCATCAGCCGGGAGGCTACAGATACGCAGTATTTT	TRBV10-3	TRBJ2-3	13	TRBD2	.
CASTEGPERYEQYF	TGTGCCAGCACAGAGGGTCCGGAACGATACGAGCAGTACTTC	TRBV6-6	TRBJ2-7	14	.	.
CASSVGGQSTDTQYF	TGTGCCAGCAGTGTGGGTGGACAGAGCACAGATACGCAGTATTTT	TRBV5-5	TRBJ2-3	15	.	.
CASSEQGRVEAQYF	TGTGCCAGCAGTGAACAAGGCAGGGTAGAGGCGCAGTATTTT	TRBV6-1	TRBJ2-3	14	.	.
CATSRDAGPEKLFF	TGTGCCACCAGCAGAGATGCAGGGCCGGAAAAACTGTTTTTT	TRBV15	TRBJ1-4	14	.	.
CASSINRNTGELFF	TGTGCCAGTAGTATTAACAGGAACACCGGGGAGCTGTTTTTT	TRBV19	TRBJ2-2	14	.	.
CASSQGTASYNSPLHF	TGTGCCAGCAGCCAGGGGACAGCCTCCTATAATTCACCCCTCCACTTT	TRBV4-2	TRBJ1-6	16	TRBD1	.
CASSRRLADPLGGTDTQYF	TGTGCCAGCAGCCGCCGACTAGCGGATCCTTTAGGGGGAACAGATACGCAGTATTTT	TRBV4-2	TRBJ2-3	19	TRBD2	.
CASSVGVGAEQPQHF	TGTGCCAGCAGCGTAGGCGTGGGGGCAGAACAGCCCCAGCATTTT	TRBV9	TRBJ1-5	15	.	few
CSSSLDRPGFFAGELFF	TGTTCCAGCAGCTTAGATCGTCCAGGCTTCTTCGCCGGGGAGCTGTTTTTT	TRBV7-9	TRBJ2-2	17	.	once
CAISEGDNRGGYTF	TGTGCCATCAGTGAGGGGGACAATCGAGGGGGCTACACCTTC	TRBV10-3	TRBJ1-2	14	.	.
CASSEPYRGATYEQYF	TGTGCCAGCAGTGAACCCTACAGGGGCGCCACCTACGAGCAGTACTTC	TRBV2	TRBJ2-7	16	TRBD1	.
CASSLDANTQYF	TGCGCCAGCAGCTTGGACGCGAATACCCAGTACTTC	TRBV5-1	TRBJ2-5	12	.	.
CASSPYGQGVEAFF	TGTGCCAGCAGTCCATACGGACAGGGGGTTGAAGCTTTCTTT	TRBV27	TRBJ1-1	14	TRBD1	.
CASSQGQGASPLHF	TGTGCCAGCAGCCAAGGACAGGGGGCTTCACCCCTCCACTTT	TRBV4-2	TRBJ1-6	14	TRBD1	few
CASSLAGGEAETQYF	TGCGCCAGCAGCTTGGCCGGGGGGGAGGCAGAGACCCAGTACTTC	TRBV5-1	TRBJ2-5	15	TRBD2	.
CASSLVGQPHNYGYTF	TGCGCCAGCAGCTTGGTGGGACAGCCTCATAACTATGGCTACACCTTC	TRBV5-1	TRBJ1-2	16	TRBD1	.
CASSGGRDYNEQFF	TGTGCCAGCAGTGGCGGCAGAGACTACAATGAGCAGTTCTTC	TRBV2	TRBJ2-1	14	.	.
CASSLDRSGNTIYF	TGTGCCAGCAGCCTGGATCGCTCTGGAAACACCATATATTTT	TRBV5-8	TRBJ1-3	14	.	.
CSGARSYEQYF	TGCAGTGGAGCCCGCTCCTACGAGCAGTACTTC	TRBV20-1	TRBJ2-7	11	.	.
CASSPLTGGEAFF	TGTGCCAGCAGCCCCCTCACGGGAGGAGAAGCTTTCTTT	TRBV13	TRBJ1-1	13	.	.
CASSLGGEVYGYTF	TGTGCCAGCAGCTTGGGGGGTGAAGTTTATGGCTACACCTTC	TRBV11-2	TRBJ1-2	14	.	few
CASRPDGRDRGDGNTIYF	TGTGCCAGCAGACCCGATGGCCGGGACAGGGGCGATGGAAACACCATATATTTT	TRBV28	TRBJ1-3	18	TRBD1	.
CASSLVGGSSGANVLTF	TGTGCCAGTAGTTTGGTGGGAGGAAGCTCTGGGGCCAACGTCCTGACTTTC	TRBV19	TRBJ2-6	17	.	.
CASRLLGQGDTEAFF	TGCGCCAGCAGATTGCTCGGACAGGGGGACACTGAAGCTTTCTTT	TRBV5-1	TRBJ1-1	15	TRBD1	.
CASSLEGDSNQPQHF	TGTGCCAGCAGCTTAGAGGGGGACAGCAATCAGCCCCAGCATTTT	TRBV5-5	TRBJ1-5	15	.	few
CAWRTDRRNTEAFF	TGTGCCTGGAGGACGGACAGGCGGAACACTGAAGCTTTCTTT	TRBV30	TRBJ1-1	14	TRBD1	once
CASSENKGSYEQYF	TGTGCCAGCAGTGAAAATAAGGGGTCCTACGAGCAGTACTTC	TRBV6-1	TRBJ2-7	14	.	.
CASSLVVRGAGETQYF	TGTGCCAGCAGCTTAGTAGTCCGGGGGGCCGGCGAGACCCAGTACTTC	TRBV7-6	TRBJ2-5	16	.	.
CASSLLLAGDNEQFF	TGTGCCAGCAGCTTATTGCTAGCGGGAGACAATGAGCAGTTCTTC	TRBV11-2	TRBJ2-1	15	TRBD2	.
CASSDGTGGTDTQYF	TGTGCCAGCAGTGACGGGACAGGGGGCACAGATACGCAGTATTTT	TRBV6-4	TRBJ2-3	15	TRBD1	.
CASSPLEATRGNQPQHF	TGTGCCAGCTCACCACTCGAGGCCACCCGAGGGAATCAGCCCCAGCATTTT	TRBV18	TRBJ1-5	17	.	.
CATSRVRRGKDQPQHF	TGTGCCACCAGCAGAGTCCGACGGGGGAAGGATCAGCCCCAGCATTTT	TRBV15	TRBJ1-5	16	.	.
CASSQAAGVYNEQFF	TGCGCCAGCAGCCAAGCGGCCGGGGTTTACAATGAGCAGTTCTTC	TRBV4-1	TRBJ2-1	15	.	.
CASSLFSEQYF	TGTGCCAGCAGCTTATTTAGCGAGCAGTACTTC	TRBV11-1	TRBJ2-7	11	.	.
CAWSVLQGGYGYTF	TGTGCCTGGAGTGTACTCCAGGGGGGCTATGGCTACACCTTC	TRBV30	TRBJ1-2	14	TRBD1	.
CASSPEATGGLGYTF	TGTGCCAGCTCACCAGAGGCCACAGGGGGCTTAGGCTACACCTTC	TRBV18	TRBJ1-2	15	TRBD1	.
CASSEYRGGEKLFF	TGTGCCAGCAGTGAATACAGGGGTGGTGAAAAACTGTTTTTT	TRBV25-1	TRBJ1-4	14	.	.
CASSMGQGNYGYTF	TGTGCCAGTAGTATGGGACAGGGGAACTATGGCTACACCTTC	TRBV19	TRBJ1-2	14	TRBD1	.
CASSLATLSGNTEAFF	TGTGCCAGCAGCTTAGCGACTCTATCGGGGAACACTGAAGCTTTCTTT	TRBV11-1	TRBJ1-1	16	.	.
CASSQMDRTSYGYTF	TGTGCCAGCAGCCAAATGGACAGGACCAGTTATGGCTACACCTTC	TRBV4-2	TRBJ1-2	15	TRBD1	.
CASSMGASYNEQFF	TGTGCCAGTAGTATGGGGGCATCCTACAATGAGCAGTTCTTC	TRBV19	TRBJ2-1	14	.	.